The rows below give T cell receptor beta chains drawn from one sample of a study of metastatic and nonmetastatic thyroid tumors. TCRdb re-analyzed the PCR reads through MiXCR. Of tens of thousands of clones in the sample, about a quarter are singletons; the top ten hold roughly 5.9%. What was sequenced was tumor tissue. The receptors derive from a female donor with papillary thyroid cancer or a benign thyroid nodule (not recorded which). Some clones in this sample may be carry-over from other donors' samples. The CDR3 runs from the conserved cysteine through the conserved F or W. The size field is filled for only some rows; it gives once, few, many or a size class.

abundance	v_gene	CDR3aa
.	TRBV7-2	CASRGSSYEQYF
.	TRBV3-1	CASSQGGEEKQYF
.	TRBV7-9	CASNSGRDEQYF
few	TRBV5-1	CASSQERGNQPQHF
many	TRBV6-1	CASSPDRATEAFF
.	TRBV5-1	CASSFSGGDYEQYF
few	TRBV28	CASSDRGGGYQPQHF
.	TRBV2	CASSEAVYRGLGQQYF
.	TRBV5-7	CASSLLFTSYEQYF
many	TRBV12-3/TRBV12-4	CASSERQWLTEAFF
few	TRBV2	CASGRGFRSTDTQYF
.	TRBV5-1	CASSFRIQETQYF
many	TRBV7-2	CASSPGTFTEAFF
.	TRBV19	CASILDSVTSGGVSGTQYF
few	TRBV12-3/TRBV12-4	CANIPLTMNTEAFF
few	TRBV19	CASSLTGGSYKQYF
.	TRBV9	CASSVGDNTEAFF
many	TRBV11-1	CASRRAGVEQFF
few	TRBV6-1	CASSDWLTHTDTQYF
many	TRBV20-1	CSASAGTHQPQHF
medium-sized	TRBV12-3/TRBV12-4	CASSLAGGVEQFF